Each of the 27 T cell receptor beta chains below was sequenced from the same sample in a study of blood T cell repertoires in COVID-19. Using immunoSEQ multiplex PCR, the repertoire was profiled, and TCRdb retains in-frame clones only, with some absent. The top ten hold about 1.6% of the sample, which has more than 200,000 clones, 85% to 90% seen once. The sequenced material came from PBMCs or T cells enriched from blood (not recorded which). The source is a woman in her fifties or sixties who had recovered from COVID-19.

The chain is built from TRBV6-5 and TRBJ1-5; tentative D call: TRBD1 (5 bases). Deletions cut 9 bases from V and 3 bases from J, with 12 bases between. The germline V gene has CDR1 MNHEY and CDR2 SVGAGI. The CDR3 loop spans 13 amino acids. The DNA of the CDR3 is TGTGCCAGTGAAGACAGCCTCAATCAGCCCCAGCATTTT. As protein: CASEDSLNQPQHF.

The rearrangement uses TRBV12-5 and TRBJ1-2; possibly TRBD1 for D (6 bases). V dropped 1 base and J dropped 11 bases, with 14 bases sitting between them. This CDR3 has 13 amino acids. CDR1 and CDR2 (germline): LGHNT, FRNRAP. Here the CDR3 reads CASGLAQVQGYTF. The CDR3 DNA sequence: TGTGCTAGTGGTTTGGCCCAAGTTCAGGGGTACACCTTC.

This clone was seen a few times. This rearrangement joins TRBV2 to TRBJ1-2; D might be TRBD1 (6 bases). This CDR3 contains 14 residues. Per germline, CDR1 SNHLY and CDR2 FYNNEI. V was clipped by 3 bases and J by 0 bases, with 8 bases between them. CDR3 protein: CASSEDRTNYGYTF. The DNA for the CDR3 is TGTGCCAGCAGTGAGGACAGAACTAACTATGGCTACACCTTC. The full variable domain, in which reference TRBV2 and TRBJ1-2 provide the parts outside the CDR3, is EPEVTQTPSHQVTQMGQEVILRCVPISNHLYFYWYRQILGQKVEFLVSFYNNEISEKSEIFDDQFSVERPDGSNFTLKIRSTKLEDSAMYFCASSEDRTNYGYTFGSGTRLTVV.

This chain links TRBV3-1 (or the pseudogene TRBV3-2) with TRBJ1-5; possible D gene TRBD1, 5 bases. The germline V gene encodes CDR1 LGHDT and CDR2 YNNKEL (reference sequence). Trimming took off 5 bases at V and 0 bases at J, with 23 bases between the two ends. The CDR3 runs 19 residues. CDR3 sequence reads: CASSEGSLDKPYSNQPQHF. The CDR3 DNA is TGTGCCAGCAGCGAAGGTAGTTTGGACAAACCATATAGCAATCAGCCCCAGCATTTT.

This clone was counted a few times. V usage is TRBV11-2 and J usage is TRBJ2-1; TRBD1 aligns across 7 bases. Germline-derived CDR1 and CDR2 are SGHAT and FQNNGV. This CDR3 contains 14 residues. Unmatched junction bases numbered 4, after V lost 4 bases and J lost 4 bases. This CDR3 reads CASSSTQGYNEQFF. CDR3 sequence (DNA): TGTGCCAGCAGCTCTACACAGGGGTACAATGAGCAGTTCTTC.

The chain is built from TRBV7-9 and TRBJ1-1; D is undetermined. This CDR3 has 13 amino acids. Trimming left V 5 bases short and J 3 bases short, with 10 bases between. Germline CDR1 and CDR2: SEHNR and FQNEAQ (reference sequence). In DNA form, the CDR3 reads TGTGCCAGCAGCCCGGATGAGGACACTGAAGCTTTCTTT. It is translated as CASSPDEDTEAFF.

The V gene is TRBV10-3, the J gene TRBJ2-3; TRBD2 aligns across 10 bases. The CDR3 is 17 amino acids. From germline, CDR1 is ENHRY and CDR2 SYGVKD. J gave up 0 bases and V 5 bases, and 8 bases lay outside the gene matches. The CDR3 spells CAISTLGLAESTDTQYF. In nucleotides, the CDR3 is TGTGCCATCAGTACCCTAGGACTAGCGGAAAGCACAGATACGCAGTATTTT.

J is TRBJ2-2 and V is TRBV5-5; tentatively, D is TRBD1 (6 bases). From germline, CDR1 is SGHKS and CDR2 YYEKEE (reference sequence). V shed 5 bases and J shed 4 bases, with 12 bases lying between them. The CDR3 consists of 14 residues. CDR3 sequence (DNA): TGTGCCAGCAGTCAGGGGACAATCACCGGGGAGCTGTTTTTT. It encodes CASSQGTITGELFF. The full variable domain, in which reference TRBV5-5 and TRBJ2-2 provide the parts outside the CDR3, is DAGVTQSPTHLIKTRGQQVTLRCSPISGHKSVSWYQQVLGQGPQFIFQYYEKEERGRGNFPDRFSARQFPNYSSELNVNALLLGDSALYLCASSQGTITGELFFGEGSRLTVL.

The chain recombines TRBV6-5 with TRBJ2-1, with a tentative D call TRBD2 (5 bases). The germline CDR1 and CDR2 sequences are MNHEY and SVGAGI. The germline V and J ends were trimmed by 5 bases and 8 bases, with 19 bases remaining between them. There are 15 residues in the CDR3. The CDR3 region has the DNA TGTGCCAGCAGTCACCAGCGGACGCCTCCAGATGAGCAGTTCTTC. This sequence encodes CASSHQRTPPDEQFF.

The chain is built from TRBV2 and TRBJ1-5, with 10 bases aligning to TRBD1. CDR1 and CDR2 (germline): SNHLY, FYNNEI. The trim removed 8 bases at V and 1 base at J, leaving 11 bases unmatched. The CDR3 runs to 17 residues. CDR3 sequence reads: CASARDRGPGSNQPQHF. CDR3 sequence (DNA): TGTGCCAGCGCTAGGGACAGGGGACCGGGGAGCAATCAGCCCCAGCATTTT.

This clone was recorded at least ten times. The chain employs TRBV5-5 and TRBJ2-3; 11 nucleotides align to TRBD2. V gave up 6 bases and J gave up 1 base; unmatched junction bases: 7. CDR3 size: 16 residues. CDR1 and CDR2 (germline): SGHKS, YYEKEE (reference sequence). CDR3 residues: CASTALAGGRTDTQYF. CDR3 nucleotides: TGTGCCAGCACCGCTTTAGCGGGAGGGCGCACAGATACGCAGTATTTT.

This chain connects TRBV9 to TRBJ2-2, with 8 positions matching TRBD1. Per germline, CDR1 SGDLS and CDR2 YYNGEE. After removal of 4 bases from V and 4 bases from J, the junction contained 9 bases not matched to a gene. The CDR3 has 16 residues. The CDR3 DNA sequence: TGTGCCAGCAGCTCCCGGACAGGGCTTGTCACCGGGGAGCTGTTTTTT. Amino acid sequence: CASSSRTGLVTGELFF. The full variable domain, with the rest looked up from reference TRBV9 and TRBJ2-2, is DSGVTQTPKHLITATGQRVTLRCSPRSGDLSVYWYQQSLDQGLQFLIQYYNGEERAKGNILERFSAQQFPDLHSELNLSSLELGDSALYFCASSSRTGLVTGELFFGEGSRLTVL.

The rearrangement links TRBV2 to TRBJ1-1, with 7 bases identical to TRBD1. Germline CDR1 and CDR2: SNHLY and FYNNEI. Trimming took 9 bases from V and 5 from J; bases not matched to a gene: 9. The CDR3 consists of 13 residues. The CDR3 is CASKRTGVTEAFF. Written as DNA, the CDR3 is TGTGCCAGTAAGAGAACAGGGGTAACTGAAGCTTTCTTT.

The rearrangement links TRBV11-2 to TRBJ1-2; the D gene is possibly TRBD1 (5 bases). The CDR3 has 14 residues. The germline CDR1 and CDR2 sequences are SGHAT and FQNNGV. Trimming took off 1 base at V and 4 bases at J, with 10 bases between the two ends. The CDR3 DNA reads as TGTGCCAGCAGCTTAGCGGGACTCACCTATGGCTACACCTTC. It is translated as CASSLAGLTYGYTF.

The chain combines TRBV28 with TRBJ1-3; perhaps TRBD1 as D (6 bases). The CDR3 loop spans 11 amino acids. The germline V gene encodes CDR1 MDHEN and CDR2 SYDVKM. Trimming pared 11 bases from V and 5 bases from J, leaving 10 bases between. The chain's CDR3 is CAGGGRNTIYF. The CDR3 nucleotides read TGTGCCGGCGGGGGCAGAAACACCATATATTTT.

V is TRBV5-1 and J is TRBJ1-6; 7 bases match TRBD1. Germline values: CDR1 SGHRS, CDR2 YFSETQ. Losses at the gene ends were 0 bases for V and 9 bases for J; bases not matched to a gene: 12. This CDR3 has 17 amino acids. CDR3 region: CASSLVQTASGGSPLHF. The CDR3 DNA sequence: TGCGCCAGCAGCTTGGTCCAGACAGCATCAGGGGGTTCACCCCTCCACTTT. The full variable domain, rest sourced from reference TRBV5-1 and TRBJ1-6, is KAGVTQTPRYLIKTRGQQVTLSCSPISGHRSVSWYQQTPGQGLQFLFEYFSETQRNKGNFPGRFSGRQFSNSRSEMNVSTLELGDSALYLCASSLVQTASGGSPLHFGNGTRLTVT.

The chain uses TRBV5-1 and TRBJ1-2, with 8 bases that match TRBD1. Germline V gene sequence: CDR1 SGHRS, CDR2 YFSETQ. J lost 7 bases, V lost 4 bases, and 3 bases had no gene match. The CDR3 runs 12 residues. CDR3 residues: CASSATGGGYTF. The CDR3 nucleotides read TGCGCCAGCAGCGCCACAGGGGGTGGCTACACCTTC.

The chain is built from TRBV7-2 and TRBJ2-7; TRBD2 matches 11 bases. V lost 7 bases to trimming and J lost 3 bases; unmatched junction nucleotides: 8. Per germline, CDR1 SGHTA and CDR2 FQGNSA. There are 15 residues in the CDR3. The CDR3 region has the DNA TGTGCCAGCACCCCTCTAGCGGGAGGAGGCTACGAGCAGTACTTC. This translates into CASTPLAGGGYEQYF.

The V and J genes are TRBV27 and TRBJ2-2; a weak D match, TRBD2 (6 bases). The germline V gene has CDR1 MNHEY and CDR2 SMNVEV (reference sequence). This CDR3 spans 15 amino acids. Trimming left V 4 bases short and J 4 bases short, with 13 bases between. The DNA of the CDR3 is TGTGCCAGCAGTTCCCGGGAGCGTGGCACCGGGGAGCTGTTTTTT. Translating gives CASSSRERGTGELFF.

Notes on this clone: At one end the junction does not follow the germline gene, possibly because of a read error. The chain carries TRBV29-1 and TRBJ1-1; no firm D call. The germline gives CDR1 SQVTM, CDR2 ANQGSEA. The CDR3 is 13 residues long. CDR3 amino acids: CSIESGMNTEAFF. CDR3 in DNA: TGCAGCATTGAATCTGGCATGAACACTGAAGCTTTCTTT.

The chain couples TRBV9 to TRBJ2-4; the D gene is possibly TRBD1 (6 bases). The V end was cut by 2 bases, the J end by 6 bases, with 15 bases between. The CDR3 consists of 15 residues. The germline V gene has CDR1 SGDLS and CDR2 YYNGEE. The CDR3 region has the DNA TGTGCCAGCAGCGTGGACAGCGCTGCACTAAACATTCAGTACTTC. Amino acids: CASSVDSAALNIQYF.

This rearrangement joins TRBV18 to TRBJ1-4; the D gene is possibly TRBD1 (5 bases). The CDR3 sequence is 16 residues long. Germline CDR1 KGHSH, CDR2 LQKENI. V lost 3 bases and J 0 bases, leaving 11 bases between the germline ends. This chain's CDR3 is CASSPATGATNEKLFF. The CDR3 DNA follows: TGTGCCAGCTCACCGGCAACAGGTGCAACTAATGAAAAACTGTTTTTT.

J is TRBJ2-1 and V is TRBV27, with 10 bases fitting TRBD2. The germline gives CDR1 MNHEY, CDR2 SMNVEV (reference sequence). This CDR3 has 16 amino acids. V was pared by 6 bases and J by 3 bases, with 8 bases of the junction left unmatched. Here the CDR3 DNA reads TGTGCCAGCAGATTTAGGACTAGCGGATACTACAATGAGCAGTTCTTC. This codes for CASRFRTSGYYNEQFF.

J is TRBJ1-1 and V is TRBV6-4; no definite D call. The CDR3 sequence is 13 residues long. The V gene's germline CDR1 is MRHNA and CDR2 SNTAGT. Trimming pared 3 bases from V and 1 base from J, leaving 6 bases between. The CDR3 region is CASSEQKNTEAFF. The CDR3 DNA reads as TGTGCCAGCAGTGAACAGAAGAACACTGAAGCTTTCTTT.

The chain uses TRBV5-8 and TRBJ2-2; possible D gene TRBD1, 5 bases. CDR3 length equals 15 residues. V lost 4 bases to trimming and J lost 0 bases, with 10 bases between them. Per germline, CDR1 SGHTS and CDR2 YDEGEE. CDR3 nucleotides: TGTGCCAGCAGCAAAGGGGTCTCGAACACCGGGGAGCTGTTTTTT. It codes for CASSKGVSNTGELFF. The whole variable domain, filled in from reference TRBV5-8 and TRBJ2-2, reads EAGVTQSPTHLIKTRGQQATLRCSPISGHTSVYWYQQALGLGLQFLLWYDEGEERNRGNFPPRFSGRQFPNYSSELNVNALELEDSALYLCASSKGVSNTGELFFGEGSRLTVL.

This chain links TRBV7-8 with TRBJ1-6; D is possibly TRBD1 (5 bases). V gave up 5 bases and J gave up 5 bases, with 16 bases separating them. The CDR3 loop spans 16 amino acids. Germline V gives CDR1 SGHVS, CDR2 FQNEAQ. In DNA form, the CDR3 reads TGTGCCAGCAGCCTACTGGGGCAGGGAAATAATTCACCCCTCCACTTT. Protein: CASSLLGQGNNSPLHF.

The genes are TRBV30 and TRBJ2-1, with 8 bases identical to TRBD2. The CDR3 covers 12 residues. Looked up from germline, CDR1 is GTSNPN and CDR2 is SVGIG (reference sequence). The trim removed 5 bases at V and 8 bases at J, leaving 5 bases unmatched. The CDR3 nucleotides read TGTGCCTGGCTCACTAGCGGTCATGAGCAGTTCTTC. This translates into CAWLTSGHEQFF.